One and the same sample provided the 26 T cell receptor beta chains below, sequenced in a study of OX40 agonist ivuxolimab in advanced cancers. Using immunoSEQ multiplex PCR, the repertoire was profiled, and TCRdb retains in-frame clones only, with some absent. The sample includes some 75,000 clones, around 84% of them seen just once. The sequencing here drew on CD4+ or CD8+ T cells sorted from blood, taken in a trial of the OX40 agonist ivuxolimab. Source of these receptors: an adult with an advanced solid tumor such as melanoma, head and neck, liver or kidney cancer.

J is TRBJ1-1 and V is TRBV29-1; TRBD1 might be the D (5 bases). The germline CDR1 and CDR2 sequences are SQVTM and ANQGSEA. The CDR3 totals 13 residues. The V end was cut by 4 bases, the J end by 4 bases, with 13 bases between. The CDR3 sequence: CSVVVGLGTEAFF. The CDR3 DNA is TGCAGCGTTGTAGTGGGGCTTGGCACTGAAGCTTTCTTT.

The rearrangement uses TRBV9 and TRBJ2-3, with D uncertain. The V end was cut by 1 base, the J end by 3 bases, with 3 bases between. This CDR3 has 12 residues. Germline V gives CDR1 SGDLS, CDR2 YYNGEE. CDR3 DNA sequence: TGTGCCAGCAGCGTAATGACAGATACGCAGTATTTT. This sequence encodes CASSVMTDTQYF. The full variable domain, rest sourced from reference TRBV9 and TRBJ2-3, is DSGVTQTPKHLITATGQRVTLRCSPRSGDLSVYWYQQSLDQGLQFLIQYYNGEERAKGNILERFSAQQFPDLHSELNLSSLELGDSALYFCASSVMTDTQYFGPGTRLTVL.

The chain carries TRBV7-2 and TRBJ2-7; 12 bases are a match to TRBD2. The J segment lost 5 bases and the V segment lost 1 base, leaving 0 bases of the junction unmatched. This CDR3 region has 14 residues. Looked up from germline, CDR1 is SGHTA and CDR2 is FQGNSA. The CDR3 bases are TGTGCCAGCAGCTTAGGACTAGCGGGGGACGAGCAGTACTTC. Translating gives CASSLGLAGDEQYF.

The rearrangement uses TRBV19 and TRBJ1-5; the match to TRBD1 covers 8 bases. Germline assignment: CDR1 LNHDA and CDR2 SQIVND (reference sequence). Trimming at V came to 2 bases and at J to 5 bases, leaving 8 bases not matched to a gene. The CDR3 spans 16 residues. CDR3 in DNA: TGTGCCAGTAGTATAACCGGGACAGGAGGTTATCAGCCCCAGCATTTT. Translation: CASSITGTGGYQPQHF. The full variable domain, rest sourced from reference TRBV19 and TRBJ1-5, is DGGITQSPKYLFRKEGQNVTLSCEQNLNHDAMYWYRQDPGQGLRLIYYSQIVNDFQKGDIAEGYSVSREKKESFPLTVTSAQKNPTAFYLCASSITGTGGYQPQHFGDGTRLSIL.

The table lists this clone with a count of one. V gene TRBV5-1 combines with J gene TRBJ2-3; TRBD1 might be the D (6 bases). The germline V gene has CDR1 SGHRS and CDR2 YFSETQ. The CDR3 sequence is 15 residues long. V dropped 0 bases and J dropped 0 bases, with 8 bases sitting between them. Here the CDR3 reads CASSLAGTSTDTQYF. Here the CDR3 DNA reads TGCGCCAGCAGCTTGGCCGGGACAAGCACAGATACGCAGTATTTT.

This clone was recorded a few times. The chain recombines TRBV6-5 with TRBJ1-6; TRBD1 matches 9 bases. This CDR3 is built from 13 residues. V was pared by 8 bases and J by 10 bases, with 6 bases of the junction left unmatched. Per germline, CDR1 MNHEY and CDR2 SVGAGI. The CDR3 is CASGTGSNSPLHF. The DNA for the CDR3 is TGTGCCAGCGGGACAGGGTCGAACTCACCCCTCCACTTT.

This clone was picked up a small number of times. CDR3 nucleotides: TGCGCCAGCAGCCAAGAAGAAAGCTCCTACAATGAGCAGTTCTTC. Translating gives CASSQEESSYNEQFF. The V call is TRBV4-1, the J call TRBJ2-1, with D unresolved. V was shortened by 0 bases and J by 0 bases, with 6 bases between the two germline ends. The germline V gene has CDR1 MGHRA and CDR2 YSYEKL. CDR3 length equals 15 residues.

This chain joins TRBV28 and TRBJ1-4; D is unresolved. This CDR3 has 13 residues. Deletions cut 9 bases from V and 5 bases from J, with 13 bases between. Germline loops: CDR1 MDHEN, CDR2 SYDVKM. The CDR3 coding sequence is TGTGCCAGTTTGAGCGGGTTAAATGAAAAACTGTTTTTT. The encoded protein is CASLSGLNEKLFF.

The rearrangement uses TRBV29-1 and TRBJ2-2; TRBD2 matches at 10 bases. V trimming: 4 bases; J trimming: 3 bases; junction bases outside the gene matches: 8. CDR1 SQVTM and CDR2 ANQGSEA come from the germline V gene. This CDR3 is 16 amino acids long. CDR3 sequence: CSVAKAGGADTGELFF. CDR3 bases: TGCAGCGTTGCGAAAGCGGGGGGGGCGGACACCGGGGAGCTGTTTTTT.

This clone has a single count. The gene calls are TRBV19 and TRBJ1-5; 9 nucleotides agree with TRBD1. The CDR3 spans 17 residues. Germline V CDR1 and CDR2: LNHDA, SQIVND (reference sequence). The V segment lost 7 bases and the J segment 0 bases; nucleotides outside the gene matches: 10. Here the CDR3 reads CASNGVGTGPSNQPQHF. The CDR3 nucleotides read TGTGCCAGTAATGGGGTGGGGACAGGGCCTAGCAATCAGCCCCAGCATTTT.

The CDR3 DNA sequence: TGTGCCAGCAGCTTCTTAGGGGAGGGGGAGCAGTACGTC. Protein sequence: CASSFLGEGEQYV. The chain links TRBV7-9 to TRBJ2-7, with 7 bases lining up with TRBD2. Germline CDR1 reads SEHNR; CDR2 reads FQNEAQ (reference sequence). The CDR3 covers 13 residues. Losses at the gene ends were 3 bases for V and 7 bases for J; bases not matched to a gene: 6.

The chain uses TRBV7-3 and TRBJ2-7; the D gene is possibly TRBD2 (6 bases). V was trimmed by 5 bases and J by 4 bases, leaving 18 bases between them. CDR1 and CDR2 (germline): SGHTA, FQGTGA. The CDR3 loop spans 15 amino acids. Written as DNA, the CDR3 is TGTGCCAGCAGCCAGGATGGGACGGGAGTTTACGAGCAGTACGTC. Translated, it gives CASSQDGTGVYEQYV.

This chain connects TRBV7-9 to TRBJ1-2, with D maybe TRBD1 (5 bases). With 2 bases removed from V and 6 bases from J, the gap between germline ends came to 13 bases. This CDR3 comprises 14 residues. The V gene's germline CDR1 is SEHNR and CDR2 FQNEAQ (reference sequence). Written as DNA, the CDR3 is TGTGCCAGCAGCTTAAGTACAGGCACCCATGGCTACACCTTC. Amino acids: CASSLSTGTHGYTF.

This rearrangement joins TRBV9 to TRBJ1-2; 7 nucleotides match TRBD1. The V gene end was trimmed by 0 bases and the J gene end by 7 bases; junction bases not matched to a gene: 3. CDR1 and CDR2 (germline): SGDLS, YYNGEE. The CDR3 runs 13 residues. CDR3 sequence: CASSVEGAGGYTF. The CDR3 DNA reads TGTGCCAGCAGCGTAGAGGGGGCAGGTGGCTACACCTTC. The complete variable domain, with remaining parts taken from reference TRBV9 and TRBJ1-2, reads DSGVTQTPKHLITATGQRVTLRCSPRSGDLSVYWYQQSLDQGLQFLIQYYNGEERAKGNILERFSAQQFPDLHSELNLSSLELGDSALYFCASSVEGAGGYTFGSGTRLTVV.

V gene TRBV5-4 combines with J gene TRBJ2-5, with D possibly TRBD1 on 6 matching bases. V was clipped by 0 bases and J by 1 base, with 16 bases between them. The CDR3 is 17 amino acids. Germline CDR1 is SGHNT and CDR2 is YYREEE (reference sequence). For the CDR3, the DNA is TGTGCCAGCAGCTTGGTGGCAGGGGCAACTTCCCAAGAGACCCAGTACTTC. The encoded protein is CASSLVAGATSQETQYF.

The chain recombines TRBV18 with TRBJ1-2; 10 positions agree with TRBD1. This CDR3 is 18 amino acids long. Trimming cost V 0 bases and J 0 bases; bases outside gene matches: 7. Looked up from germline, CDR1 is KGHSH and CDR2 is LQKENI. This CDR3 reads CASSPPGTGANSNYGYTF. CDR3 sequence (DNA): TGTGCCAGCTCACCACCCGGGACAGGGGCAAACTCTAACTATGGCTACACCTTC.

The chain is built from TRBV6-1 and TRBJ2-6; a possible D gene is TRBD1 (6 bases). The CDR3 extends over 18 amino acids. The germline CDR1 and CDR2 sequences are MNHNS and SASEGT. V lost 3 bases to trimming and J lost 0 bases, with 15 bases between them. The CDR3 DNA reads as TGTGCCAGCAGTGAGTTGAGTGGGACACTCTCTGGGGCCAACGTCCTGACTTTC. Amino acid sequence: CASSELSGTLSGANVLTF.

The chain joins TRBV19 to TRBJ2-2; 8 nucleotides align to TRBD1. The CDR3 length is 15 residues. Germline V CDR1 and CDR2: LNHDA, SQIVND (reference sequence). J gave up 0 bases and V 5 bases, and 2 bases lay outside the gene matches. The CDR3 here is CASSVDRANTGELFF. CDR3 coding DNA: TGTGCCAGTAGTGTGGACAGGGCGAACACCGGGGAGCTGTTTTTT.

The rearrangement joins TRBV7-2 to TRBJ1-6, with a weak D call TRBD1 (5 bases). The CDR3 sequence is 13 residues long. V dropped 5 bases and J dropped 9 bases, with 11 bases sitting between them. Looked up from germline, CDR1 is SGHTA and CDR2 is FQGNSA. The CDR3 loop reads CASSHGGGSPLHF. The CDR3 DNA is TGTGCCAGCAGCCACGGGGGGGGTTCACCCCTCCACTTT.

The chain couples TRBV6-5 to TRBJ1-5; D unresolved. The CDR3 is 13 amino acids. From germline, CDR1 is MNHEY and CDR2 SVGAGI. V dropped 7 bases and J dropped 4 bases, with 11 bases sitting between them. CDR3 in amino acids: CASKVGQNQPQHF. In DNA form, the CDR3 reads TGTGCCAGCAAGGTCGGCCAAAATCAGCCCCAGCATTTT.

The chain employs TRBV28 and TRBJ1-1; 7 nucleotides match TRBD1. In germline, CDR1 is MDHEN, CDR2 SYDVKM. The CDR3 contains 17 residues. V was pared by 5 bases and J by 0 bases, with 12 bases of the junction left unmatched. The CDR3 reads CASSPPQGGMMNTEAFF. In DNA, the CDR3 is TGTGCCAGCAGTCCCCCGCAGGGGGGGATGATGAACACTGAAGCTTTCTTT.

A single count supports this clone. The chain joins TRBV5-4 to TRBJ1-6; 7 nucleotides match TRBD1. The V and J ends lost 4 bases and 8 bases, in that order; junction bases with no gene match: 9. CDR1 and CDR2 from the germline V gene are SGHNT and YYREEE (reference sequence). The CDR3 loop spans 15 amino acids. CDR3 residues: CASSPTPGGDSPLHF. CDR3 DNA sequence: TGTGCCAGCAGCCCAACCCCAGGGGGGGATTCACCCCTCCACTTT.

CDR3 residues: CASSFGAGEKLFF. For the CDR3, the DNA is TGTGCCAGCAGCTTCGGGGCCGGGGAAAAACTGTTTTTT. This sequence joins TRBV11-1 and TRBJ1-4; D possibly corresponds to TRBD1 (5 bases). The CDR3 has 13 amino acids. V was clipped by 3 bases and J by 8 bases, with 10 bases between them. Germline CDR1 reads SGHAT; CDR2 reads FQDESV (reference sequence).

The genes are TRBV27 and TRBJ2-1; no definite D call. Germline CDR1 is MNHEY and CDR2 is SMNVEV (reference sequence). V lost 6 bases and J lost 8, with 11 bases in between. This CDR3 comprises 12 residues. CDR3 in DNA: TGTGCCAGCAGATCATCGCGAGATGAGCAGTTCTTC. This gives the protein CASRSSRDEQFF.

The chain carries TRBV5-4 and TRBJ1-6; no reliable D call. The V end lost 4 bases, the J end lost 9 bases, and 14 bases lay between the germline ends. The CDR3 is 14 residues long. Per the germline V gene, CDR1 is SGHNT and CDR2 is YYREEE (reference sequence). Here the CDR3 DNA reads TGTGCCAGCAGCCCGGACCTTCTAGTTTCACCCCTCCACTTT. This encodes CASSPDLLVSPLHF. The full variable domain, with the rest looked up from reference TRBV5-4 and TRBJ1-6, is ETGVTQSPTHLIKTRGQQVTLRCSSQSGHNTVSWYQQALGQGPQFIFQYYREEENGRGNFPPRFSGLQFPNYSSELNVNALELDDSALYLCASSPDLLVSPLHFGNGTRLTVT.

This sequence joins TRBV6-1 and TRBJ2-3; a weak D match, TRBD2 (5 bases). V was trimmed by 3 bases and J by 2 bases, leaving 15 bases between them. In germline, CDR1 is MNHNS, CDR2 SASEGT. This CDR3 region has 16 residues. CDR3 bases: TGTGCCAGCAGTGATGGACTGAAAGCGATCACAGATACGCAGTATTTT. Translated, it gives CASSDGLKAITDTQYF.